One sample yielded the 5 T cell receptor beta chains listed below, sequenced in a study of blood T cell repertoires in COVID-19. Some clones are missing from TCRdb's copy, which holds only in-frame ones; the method was immunoSEQ multiplex PCR. The sample records more than 200,000 clones, approximately 90% being singletons. The sample consisted of peripheral blood. The source is a man between 50 and 59 years old with acute or convalescent COVID-19.

This sequence joins TRBV18 and TRBJ1-2; 7 positions match TRBD1. This CDR3 is built from 14 residues. CDR1 and CDR2 from the germline V gene are KGHSH and LQKENI. Losses at the gene ends were 3 bases for V and 1 base for J; bases not matched to a gene: 2. The CDR3 protein is CASSPWDSNYGYTF. DNA of the CDR3: TGTGCCAGCTCACCCTGGGACAGTAACTATGGCTACACCTTC.

This chain connects TRBV19 to TRBJ1-1; weak D call: TRBD1 (6 bases). The CDR3 loop spans 15 amino acids. V lost 6 bases and J lost 4, with 18 bases in between. Per germline, CDR1 LNHDA and CDR2 SQIVND (reference sequence). This chain's CDR3 is CASSARDIGGTEAFF. The CDR3 DNA sequence: TGTGCCAGTAGCGCTAGGGACATCGGTGGCACTGAAGCTTTCTTT.

The chain couples TRBV3-1 (or the pseudogene TRBV3-2) to TRBJ2-7, with 9 bases lining up with TRBD1. The CDR3 contains 14 residues. Germline values: CDR1 LGHDT, CDR2 YNNKEL (reference sequence). V was pared by 5 bases and J by 3 bases, with 5 bases of the junction left unmatched. DNA for the CDR3: TGTGCCAGCAGCTTCGGGACAGGGAACTACGAGCAGTACTTC. It translates to CASSFGTGNYEQYF.

The V gene is TRBV5-1, the J gene TRBJ1-6, with D maybe TRBD1 (5 bases). CDR3 length equals 16 residues. V was pared by 3 bases and J by 7 bases, with 17 bases between. The germline CDR1 and CDR2 sequences are SGHRS and YFSETQ. The CDR3 nucleotides are TGCGCCAGCAGCTGGGGGGAGTCCCTTTACAATTCACCCCTCCACTTT. Its translation: CASSWGESLYNSPLHF.

This chain links TRBV6-5 with TRBJ1-6; D is possibly TRBD1 (5 bases). The CDR3 covers 14 residues. From germline, CDR1 is MNHEY and CDR2 SVGAGI. Deletions cut 4 bases from V and 5 bases from J, with 9 bases between. CDR3 DNA sequence: TGTGCCAGCAGTTTTGACAGCGATAATTCACCCCTCCACTTT. Translation: CASSFDSDNSPLHF.